The sequence of this T cell receptor (beta chain) was determined in a study of a mutant IDH1 vaccine in newly diagnosed glioma. Study summary: Patients had received radiotherapy, temozolomide, or both previously, most receiving both.

Comment on this clone: Its specificity is unknown.

Whole-study findings and limits: Shifts in the top peripheral T cell clonotypes seemed unrelated to pseudoprogression.

The CDR3 consists of 13 residues. Unmatched junction bases numbered 1, after V lost 3 bases and J lost 4 bases. The V gene's germline CDR1 is SGHDN and CDR2 FVKESK. Time point indicated: baseline, week 1 (first vaccination visit). Treatment: pre-vaccination baseline after standard-of-care therapy. New WHO grade 3 or 4 astrocytomas that were IDH1-mutant and ATRX-lost had been found in donors. Data came from immunoSEQ multiplex PCR; TCRdb stores just in-frame clones and leaves some out. This sample carries about 32,000 clones, around 79% of them seen once, and the ten largest clones take around 20%. The chain carries TRBV14 and TRBJ1-2, with 8 bases matching TRBD1. The TCR sequence derives from a man aged 25 to 40 with glioma. The sample was PBMCs, taken from a glioma patient treated with radiotherapy, temozolomide or both. The CDR3 protein is CASSHGQGYGYTF. CDR3 DNA: TGTGCCAGCAGCCACGGACAGGGCTATGGCTACACCTTC.